Each of the 22 T cell receptor beta chains below was sequenced from the same sample in a study of OX40 agonist ivuxolimab in advanced cancers. Method: immunoSEQ multiplex PCR; TCRdb's copy keeps in-frame clones and lacks some. The table lists fewer than 95,000 clones, 65% to 90% of them singletons. The sample was CD4+ or CD8+ T cells sorted from blood, taken in a trial of the OX40 agonist ivuxolimab. The receptors derive from an adult with an advanced solid tumor such as melanoma, head and neck, liver or kidney cancer.

CDR3 residues: CASSYGGDVSGNTIYF. Written as DNA, the CDR3 is TGTGCCAGCAGTTACGGGGGTGATGTCTCTGGAAACACCATATATTTT. J is TRBJ1-3 and V is TRBV6-5; perhaps TRBD1 as D (5 bases). The germline CDR1 and CDR2 sequences are MNHEY and SVGAGI. The CDR3 is 16 residues long. Trimming shortened V by 2 bases and J by 0 bases, and 11 bases separated the two germline ends.

This sequence joins TRBV5-1 and TRBJ2-5; D possibly corresponds to TRBD1 (6 bases). CDR3 length: 14 residues. Looked up from germline, CDR1 is SGHRS and CDR2 is YFSETQ. The ends were cut back, 4 bases at V and 2 bases at J, with 12 bases in the middle. CDR3 region: CASSHGQYQETQYF. The CDR3 DNA reads as TGCGCCAGCAGCCACGGACAGTATCAAGAGACCCAGTACTTC.

This chain joins TRBV19 and TRBJ1-1; 11 bases are shared with TRBD1. V was pared by 3 bases and J by 1 base, with 4 bases of the junction left unmatched. This CDR3 has 16 residues. Germline loops: CDR1 LNHDA, CDR2 SQIVND (reference sequence). The CDR3 bases are TGTGCCAGTAGTATGGGTGGGACAGGGGGGAACACTGAAGCTTTCTTT. It encodes CASSMGGTGGNTEAFF. Looking up the rest from reference TRBV19 and TRBJ1-1 gives the full variable domain: DGGITQSPKYLFRKEGQNVTLSCEQNLNHDAMYWYRQDPGQGLRLIYYSQIVNDFQKGDIAEGYSVSREKKESFPLTVTSAQKNPTAFYLCASSMGGTGGNTEAFFGQGTRLTVV.

The chain recombines TRBV7-2 with TRBJ2-3, with D unresolved. The V end lost 5 bases, the J end lost 5 bases, and 8 bases lay between the germline ends. Germline CDR1 reads SGHTA; CDR2 reads FQGNSA. The CDR3 loop spans 12 amino acids. CDR3 region: CASSLDRDTQYF. CDR3 in DNA: TGTGCCAGCAGCCTCGACCGAGATACGCAGTATTTT.

This clone is a singleton in its sample. The chain is built from TRBV19 and TRBJ2-5, with 9 bases that match TRBD1. The CDR3 is 15 amino acids. V was pared by 8 bases and J by 5 bases, with 12 bases of the junction left unmatched. Looked up from germline, CDR1 is LNHDA and CDR2 is SQIVND (reference sequence). Here the CDR3 DNA reads TGTGCCAGTTCAACAATACAGGGGGCGTCGGAGACCCAGTACTTC. Translating it yields CASSTIQGASETQYF.

V gene TRBV5-1 combines with J gene TRBJ1-3; D gene unclear. V was clipped by 0 bases and J by 0 bases, with 7 bases between them. The germline V gene has CDR1 SGHRS and CDR2 YFSETQ. The CDR3 has 15 residues. This chain's CDR3 is CASSLDGNSGNTIYF. CDR3 bases: TGCGCCAGCAGCTTGGACGGAAACTCTGGAAACACCATATATTTT.

The V call is TRBV7-9, the J call TRBJ2-7; D gene ambiguous. Germline values: CDR1 SEHNR, CDR2 FQNEAQ (reference sequence). Trimming removed 1 base at V and 3 bases at J, with 10 bases between. The CDR3 has 14 amino acids. CDR3 nucleotides: TGTGCCAGCAGCTTAGGAGGCGGAAACTACGAGCAGTACTTC. It translates to CASSLGGGNYEQYF.

The CDR3, as DNA: TGCGCCAGCAGCCAAGAGGGGTCCCCCAGTGAGGAAAAACTGTTTTTT. Translating it yields CASSQEGSPSEEKLFF. The J gene is TRBJ1-4, the V gene TRBV4-1; no clear D. The CDR3 covers 16 residues. Germline V gene sequence: CDR1 MGHRA, CDR2 YSYEKL. Trimming took off 0 bases at V and 8 bases at J, with 16 bases between the two ends.

This chain connects TRBV23-1 to TRBJ2-7; D not certain. TRBV23-1 is reported as an ORF; its role is uncertain. Deletions cut 2 bases from V and 2 bases from J, with 25 bases between. CDR3 size: 19 residues. CDR3 nucleotide sequence: TGCGCCAGCAGTCAACTTCCACCCAGACTCCCCTGTCGAACCTACGAGCAGTACTTC. This gives the protein CASSQLPPRLPCRTYEQYF.

V and J are TRBV19 and TRBJ2-5; 9 bases fit TRBD2. The J segment lost 5 bases and the V segment lost 3 bases, leaving 10 bases of the junction unmatched. Germline CDR1 reads LNHDA; CDR2 reads SQIVND (reference sequence). The CDR3 is 16 amino acids. CDR3 in amino acids: CASSMKAGGRYETQYF. The CDR3 coding sequence is TGTGCCAGTAGTATGAAAGCGGGGGGCAGGTACGAGACCCAGTACTTC.

The V call is TRBV9, the J call TRBJ2-2; 7 nucleotides agree with TRBD2. Germline values: CDR1 SGDLS, CDR2 YYNGEE. CDR3 size: 16 residues. With 2 bases clipped from V and 0 bases from J, the junction kept 4 bases outside the gene matches. CDR3 protein: CASSVQAGTNTGELFF. CDR3 nucleotide sequence: TGTGCCAGCAGCGTCCAAGCGGGGACGAACACCGGGGAGCTGTTTTTT. Full variable domain (remainder filled in from reference TRBV9 and TRBJ2-2): DSGVTQTPKHLITATGQRVTLRCSPRSGDLSVYWYQQSLDQGLQFLIQYYNGEERAKGNILERFSAQQFPDLHSELNLSSLELGDSALYFCASSVQAGTNTGELFFGEGSRLTVL.

This clone was seen just once. The chain couples TRBV19 to TRBJ1-2; 8 bases fit TRBD1. This CDR3 comprises 13 residues. V lost 6 bases to trimming and J lost 8 bases; unmatched junction nucleotides: 8. Per germline, CDR1 LNHDA and CDR2 SQIVND (reference sequence). The CDR3 sequence is CASSDGQGKGYTF. The CDR3 nucleotides are TGTGCCAGTAGCGATGGACAGGGTAAGGGCTACACCTTC.

V is TRBV11-3 and J is TRBJ1-2, with TRBD1 matching 12 bases. The junction had 11 bases not matched to a gene; V was cut back by 5 bases and J by 4 bases. There are 17 residues in the CDR3. Germline CDR1 reads SGHNT; CDR2 reads YENEEA. The CDR3: CASSLRDRGRIFYGYTF. The CDR3 nucleotides are TGTGCCAGCAGCCTCCGGGACAGGGGGCGTATTTTCTATGGCTACACCTTC.

This chain uses TRBV5-1 with TRBJ2-5; 7 bases fit TRBD1. The J call may be incorrect, as the DNA end agrees better with TRBJ2-7. There are 14 residues in the CDR3. The germline V gene has CDR1 SGHRS and CDR2 YFSETQ. CDR3 region: CASSAGTASYEQYF. CDR3 coding DNA: TGCGCCAGCAGCGCCGGGACAGCATCCTACGAGCAGTACTTC.

This clone was observed once. J is TRBJ1-3 and V is TRBV13, with 8 bases identical to TRBD1. With 1 base clipped from V and 0 bases from J, the junction kept 5 bases outside the gene matches. The germline V gene has CDR1 PRHDT and CDR2 FYEKMQ (reference sequence). This CDR3 is built from 17 residues. CDR3 nucleotides: TGTGCCAGCAGCTTAGAAAGGGACAGGTCCTCTGGAAACACCATATATTTT. This translates into CASSLERDRSSGNTIYF.

This clone occurred once. V and J are TRBV5-1 and TRBJ2-1; possible D gene TRBD1, 5 bases. This CDR3 is built from 15 residues. Trimming pared 4 bases from V and 10 bases from J, leaving 21 bases between. CDR1 and CDR2 (germline): SGHRS, YFSETQ. In DNA, the CDR3 is TGCGCCAGCAGCGAACGCGTGGCGGACATGGGGGAGCAGTTCTTC. Amino acid sequence: CASSERVADMGEQFF.

The chain recombines TRBV14 with TRBJ2-3; a weak D match, TRBD1 (5 bases). Germline-derived CDR1 and CDR2 are SGHDN and FVKESK. The germline V and J ends were trimmed by 2 bases and 1 base, with 19 bases remaining between them. The CDR3 runs 18 residues. The DNA of the CDR3 is TGTGCCAGCAGCCAAACCCCCCCTCGACAGCTTCGCACAGATACGCAGTATTTT. It codes for CASSQTPPRQLRTDTQYF.

There are a few counts of this clone. The gene calls are TRBV6-4 and TRBJ1-1; TRBD1 aligns across 7 bases. The V segment lost 0 bases and the J segment 10 bases; nucleotides outside the gene matches: 20. The germline gives CDR1 MRHNA, CDR2 SNTAGT. The CDR3 runs to 18 residues. This CDR3 is CASSDSFSPGQVALGAFF. In DNA form, the CDR3 reads TGTGCCAGCAGTGACTCTTTTAGTCCCGGACAGGTAGCCCTTGGAGCTTTCTTT.

The genes are TRBV7-2 and TRBJ1-4; a weak D match, TRBD1 (6 bases). From germline, CDR1 is SGHTA and CDR2 FQGNSA. V gave up 5 bases and J gave up 6 bases, with 13 bases separating them. The CDR3 sequence is 14 residues long. For the CDR3, the DNA is TGTGCCAGCAGCCGGGACATCCCGTATGAAAAACTGTTTTTT. Its translation: CASSRDIPYEKLFF.

The V gene is TRBV5-1, the J gene TRBJ2-5, with a tentative D call TRBD1 (6 bases). The CDR3 covers 14 residues. Trimming removed 4 bases from V and 2 bases from J, with 12 bases in between. In germline, CDR1 is SGHRS, CDR2 YFSETQ. CDR3 coding DNA: TGCGCCAGCAGCCGGACAGCACCACAAGAGACCCAGTACTTC. Encoded protein: CASSRTAPQETQYF.

The V gene is TRBV7-3, the J gene TRBJ2-5; 7 bases fit TRBD1. The length of the CDR3 is 15 residues. Unmatched junction bases numbered 2, after V lost 0 bases and J lost 1 base. The germline gives CDR1 SGHTA, CDR2 FQGTGA. The CDR3 loop is CASSLTGTVQETQYF. The CDR3 DNA is TGTGCCAGCAGCTTAACCGGGACAGTCCAAGAGACCCAGTACTTC.

The genes are TRBV5-8 and TRBJ2-5; a possible D gene is TRBD2 (5 bases). CDR1 is SGHTS, CDR2 YDEGEE, per germline. The CDR3 spans 13 residues. V was pared by 0 bases and J by 6 bases, with 9 bases between. The CDR3 sequence is CASSLAGVKTQYF. CDR3 nucleotides: TGTGCCAGCAGCTTGGCCGGGGTGAAGACCCAGTACTTC.